This T cell receptor (beta chain) was identified during a study of preoperative IRX-2 immunotherapy in early breast cancer. This CDR3 is 14 amino acids long. The V gene's germline CDR1 is MNHGY and CDR2 SAAAGT. V shed 2 bases and J shed 4 bases, with 11 bases lying between them. Treatment described: preoperative locoregional IRX-2 cytokine immunotherapy. Using immunoSEQ multiplex PCR, the repertoire was profiled, and TCRdb retains in-frame clones only, with some absent. Among roughly 34,000 clones, just under 90% were seen once, and the ten largest hold about 1.5%. This clone was observed once. This chain links TRBV6-8 with TRBJ1-1; D gene uncertain. This specimen consisted of tumor tissue, obtained after IRX-2 immunotherapy. This TCR was recovered from a human donor with breast cancer. DNA for the CDR3: TGTGCCAGCAGTTACGACCCGATCGGCACTGAAGCTTTCTTT. Amino acid sequence: CASSYDPIGTEAFF.